This passage covers 6 T cell receptor beta chains from one sample sequenced in a study of type 1 regulatory T cells. These receptors are not linked to any known antigen. In TCRdb, the reads were re-called with MiXCR into one record per CDR3 protein. The sample has about 42,000 distinct CDR3 sequences; 10% to 15% are singletons. Source material: cultured non-Tr1 T cells, either the whole culture or a sorted T cell fraction (not recorded which). Source of these receptors: a human donor in good health.

This clonotype was observed a handful of times. The rearrangement links TRBV11-2 to TRBJ1-2, with D possibly TRBD1 on 6 matching bases. The CDR3 totals 14 residues. Germline values: CDR1 SGHAT, CDR2 FQNNGV. Deletions cut 8 bases from V and 7 bases from J, with 20 bases between. The CDR3 region is CASSPTALGGGYTF. CDR3 bases: TGTGCCAGCTCTCCGACAGCACTAGGGGGTGGCTACACCTTC. Filled out from reference TRBV11-2 and TRBJ1-2, the complete variable domain reads EAGVAQSPRYKIIEKRQSVAFWCNPISGHATLYWYQQILGQGPKLLIQFQNNGVVDDSQLPKDRFSAERLKGVDSTLKIQPAKLEDSAVYLCASSPTALGGGYTFGSGTRLTVV.

The rearrangement links TRBV7-9 to TRBJ1-2, with a tentative D call TRBD1 (5 bases). The germline V and J ends were trimmed by 4 bases and 4 bases, with 16 bases remaining between them. CDR3 length: 15 amino acids. CDR1 and CDR2 from the germline V gene are SEHNR and FQNEAQ (reference sequence). This CDR3 reads CASSYSQGRLYGYTF. CDR3 bases: TGTGCCAGCAGCTACTCTCAGGGACGCCTCTATGGCTACACCTTC.

This clonotype was detected many times. This chain uses TRBV10-3 with TRBJ2-3; the D gene is possibly TRBD2 (5 bases). Germline V gene lookup returns CDR1 ENHRY and CDR2 SYGVKD. V was shortened by 0 bases and J by 10 bases, with 17 bases between the two germline ends. CDR3 length: 15 amino acids. The CDR3 region has the DNA TGTGCCATCAGTGAGTCGACTCGGGGTCTTTTATCGCAGTATTTT. This gives the protein CAISESTRGLLSQYF.

The rearrangement joins TRBV27 to TRBJ2-2, with a tentative D call TRBD2 (7 bases). The V gene lost 6 bases and the J gene lost 7 bases, with 18 bases spanning the gap. CDR3 length: 15 residues. The germline gives CDR1 MNHEY, CDR2 SMNVEV (reference sequence). For the CDR3, the DNA is TGTGCCAGCAGCTTCATGACGGGGGGCATCGGGGAGCTGTTTTTT. This codes for CASSFMTGGIGELFF.

Ten or more counts support this clonotype. V is TRBV29-1 and J is TRBJ2-2, with TRBD2 identical over 13 bases. The CDR3 contains 17 residues. V lost 0 bases and J lost 6; bases outside the gene matches: 7. Germline lookup yields CDR1 SQVTM and CDR2 ANQGSEA. Written as DNA, the CDR3 is TGCAGCGTTGAAGATCCACTAGCGGGAGGGCCGGCCGGGGAGCTGTTTTTT. Translation: CSVEDPLAGGPAGELFF.

Of note for this clonotype: The junction differs from germline at one of its ends, possibly a read error. The genes are TRBV7-9 and TRBJ2-5, with D hard to call. Germline CDR1 is SEHNR and CDR2 is FQNEAQ (reference sequence). The CDR3 has 13 residues. The CDR3 here is CVSSLGKQETQYF. CDR3 in DNA: TGTGTCAGCAGCCTAGGGAAGCAAGAGACCCAGTACTTC.